A single T cell receptor beta chain is shown here with its context. Its antigen remains unidentified. These data belong to a study of graft-versus-host responses after intestinal transplantation. The repertoire was sequenced with immunoSEQ multiplex PCR; TCRdb's copy has only in-frame clones and lacks some. Of 65,000 to 90,000 clones listed, approximately 88% are singletons. The CDR3 covers 14 residues. Trimming took off 7 bases at V and 0 bases at J, with 12 bases between the two ends. The germline CDR1 and CDR2 sequences are MDHEN and SYDVKM. The receptor comes from a human donor who received an intestinal transplant. V and J are TRBV28 and TRBJ1-1; D is uncertain. This sample comprised unstimulated CD8+ T cells sorted from spleen or lymph node cells, obtained before intestinal transplant. Here the CDR3 reads CASTFRGLNTEAFF. CDR3 DNA: TGTGCCAGCACCTTTCGCGGATTGAACACTGAAGCTTTCTTT.